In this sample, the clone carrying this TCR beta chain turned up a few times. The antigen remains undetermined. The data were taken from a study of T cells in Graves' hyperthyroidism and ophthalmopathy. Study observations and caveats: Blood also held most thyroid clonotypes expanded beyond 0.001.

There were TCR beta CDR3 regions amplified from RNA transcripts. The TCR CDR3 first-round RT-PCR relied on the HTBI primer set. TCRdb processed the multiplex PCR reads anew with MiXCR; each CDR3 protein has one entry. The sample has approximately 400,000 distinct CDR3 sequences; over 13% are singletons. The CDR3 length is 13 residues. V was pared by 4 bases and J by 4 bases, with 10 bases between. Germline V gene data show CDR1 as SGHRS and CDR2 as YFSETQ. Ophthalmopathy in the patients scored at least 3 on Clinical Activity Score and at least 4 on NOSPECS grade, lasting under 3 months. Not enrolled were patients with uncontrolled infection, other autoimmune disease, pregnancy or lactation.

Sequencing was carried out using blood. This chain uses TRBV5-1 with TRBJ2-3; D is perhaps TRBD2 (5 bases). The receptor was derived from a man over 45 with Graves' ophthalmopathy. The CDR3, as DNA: TGCGCCAGCAGCCCCCGGGAACCAGATACGCAGTATTTT. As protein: CASSPREPDTQYF. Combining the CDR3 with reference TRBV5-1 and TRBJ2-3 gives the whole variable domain KAGVTQTPRYLIKTRGQQVTLSCSPISGHRSVSWYQQTPGQGLQFLFEYFSETQRNKGNFPGRFSGRQFSNSRSEMNVSTLELGDSALYLCASSPREPDTQYFGPGTRLTVL.